Given below is one TCR beta chain in context. These data come from a study of blood T cells in healthy people across ages. Each of the donors had approximately 10 milliliters of peripheral blood drawn into EDTA-treated Vacutainer tubes. Germline V gene sequence: CDR1 DFQATT, CDR2 SNEGSKA (reference sequence). Trimming stripped 5 bases from V and 0 bases from J, with 15 bases between. This CDR3 contains 15 residues. Primers used in a second PCR of roughly 7 to 11 cycles were a sample-barcoded 5' primer and a J-beta primer mix. With 12 random nucleotides, a template-switch adaptor tagged each individual cDNA molecule. TCRdb redid the calling of the 5' RACE reads with MiXCR, one entry per CDR3 protein. The sample includes 1,300,000 or so distinct CDR3 sequences, around 59% of them seen just once.

The genes are TRBV20-1 and TRBJ2-3; D gene unclear. Sequencing input: blood. The clonotype originates from a man between 18 and 29 years old in good health. The CDR3 DNA reads TGCAGTGCTCTTGACATGTCCGGGAGCACAGATACGCAGTATTTT. It encodes CSALDMSGSTDTQYF.